Reported below is one TCR beta chain. Its antigen has not been determined. No much larger clone is present one base from it, and per-base qualities are unavailable. The donors were 40 or so Caucasian individuals from Russia, aged roughly 6 to 100 years, who were systemically healthy. Each donor gave 8 to 10 milliliters of peripheral blood, drawn into EDTA-treated Vacutainer tubes. Ficoll-Paque density-gradient centrifugation was used to isolate PBMCs, with at least 6.5 million per sample. Total RNA, at least 6 micrograms per sample, was extracted from PBMCs with Trizol reagent. For every donor, flow cytometry on a PBMC aliquot measured the percentage of naive CD45RAhigh/CD27high T cells. This record comes from a study of blood T cells in healthy people across ages (dated by TCRdb to the mid-2010s). A note on the overall study: In model experiments, roughly one uniquely barcoded TCR beta cDNA molecule per two T cells was captured by template switching. The donors were divided into four age groups: young (average around 15 years), middle-aged (roughly 42), aged (roughly 66) and long-lived (roughly 82). To track age-related changes in TCR beta repertoire diversity, the study relied on deep sequencing normalized with unique cDNA molecular identifiers. Using the same blood draw, the study looked at two additional independent replicas of 1 million unique cDNA reads for two donors, one aged 18 to 30 and the other aged 80 or older. To avoid experimental bias, donors of different ages were spread randomly across the sequencing lanes. Paper-wide results and their limitations: Estimates of total diversity based on one million sequenced T cells were regarded as lower bounds and as underestimates. The long-lived group showed more naive CD4+ T cells, fewer expanded clones and increased TCR diversity than the aged group, suggesting age selection. Because the CMV infection status of the donors was unknown, age-related changes in expanded clonotypes may potentially have been confounded. Because profiling used bulk unsorted PBMCs, naive and antigen-experienced compartments could not be compared conclusively. As age increased, observed TCR beta diversity per million T cells dropped in a roughly linear way, and a significant reduction was already evident by age 40. Observed TCR beta diversity correlated strongly with the percentage of naive T cells measured by flow cytometry.

The protocol used for the library was 5' RACE. The sequencer was an Illumina HiSeq 2500. A second roughly 7 to 12 cycle PCR used a sample-barcoded 5' primer and a J-beta primer mix. Each TCR beta cDNA molecule received a unique molecular identifier from a template-switch 5' adaptor carrying 12 random nucleotides. At least 2.5 million CDR3-containing paired-end reads were obtained from each sample. First-strand cDNA synthesis was performed from all RNA using the Mint cDNA synthesis kit, with priming by a TRBC-specific oligonucleotide. Following uracil-DNA glycosylase treatment, all cDNA underwent a first 18-cycle PCR with the universal primers M1SS and BC2_uni_R. The study's own analysis went as follows. Normalization of each sample was performed by random selection of 1 million high-quality reads, each carrying a distinct molecular identifier. Instead of being binned into consensus sequences, reads with shared molecular identifiers were discarded. MiTCR, run with a Q25 quality threshold and the strictest error-elimination algorithm, handled CDR3 identification, clonotype clustering and error correction. A nonparametric unseen species model with Euler transformation was used to estimate a lower bound on total TCR beta diversity. Starting from the raw public reads, TCRdb applied fastp trimming at Q25, assembled clones with MiXCR and retained in-frame beta chains. Merged by CDR3 protein, the rows form single entries marked with the most common genes and DNA. These V and J calls originate from TCRdb's pipeline instead of the authors' own analysis. For this sample there are about 1.8 million distinct CDR3 sequences; around half appear just once. Jointly, the top ten make up less than 2.5% of the sample.

Specimen: blood. This sequence was found in a woman aged 40 to 50 in good health.

The CDR3 reads as follows: CASRDGQSYNEQFF. The nucleotide sequence reads TGTGCCAGCAGAGATGGACAGAGCTACAATGAGCAGTTCTTC. The rearranged chain carries TRBV5-6 and TRBJ2-1, and perhaps TRBD1 as D gene, on 6 matching bases. CDR1 and CDR2, looked up from the germline V gene, are SGHDT and YYEEEE. Measured from the cysteine to the phenylalanine, the CDR3 is 14 residues long. Only the CDR3 portion is preserved as DNA: 42 bases, with reading frame beginning at the first base. V is pared back by 5 bases and J by 3 bases, with 12 bases lying between the germline termini.